The 6 T cell receptor beta chains given below trace back to one sample, sequenced in a study of blood T cells in healthy people across ages (dated by TCRdb to the mid-2010s). The library was built by means of 5' RACE. The sequencer was an Illumina HiSeq 2500. The second PCR ran for roughly 7 to 12 cycles and used a J-beta primer mix along with a sample-barcoded 5' primer. TCRdb reprocessing: public reads trimmed at Q25 with fastp, clones called with MiXCR, in-frame beta chains kept. Entries that share a CDR3 protein sequence are merged under the most common genes and DNA. Recorded for this sample are 650,000 to 1,000,000 distinct CDR3 sequences; about 45% of them occurred a single time. The ten top clones hold less than 20% of the sample. Sequenced sample: blood. Source of these receptors: an elderly man in good health.

V usage is TRBV10-3 and J usage is TRBJ2-1; 9 bases are shared with TRBD1. The CDR3 covers 16 residues. With 4 bases clipped from V and 6 bases from J, the junction kept 10 bases outside the gene matches. Germline V lookup: CDR1 ENHRY, CDR2 SYGVKD. CDR3 region: CAISANRGRRTNEQFF. The CDR3, as DNA: TGTGCCATCAGTGCTAACAGGGGGCGCCGAACCAATGAGCAGTTCTTC.

The chain employs TRBV6-1 and TRBJ1-5, with D unresolved. This CDR3 comprises 12 residues. Trimming shortened V by 3 bases and J by 7 bases, and 7 bases separated the two germline ends. Germline V CDR1 and CDR2: MNHNS, SASEGT. The CDR3 sequence: CASSDPGQPQHF. The CDR3 DNA follows: TGTGCCAGCAGTGACCCCGGCCAGCCCCAGCATTTT.

This clonotype appeared a few times. The chain carries TRBV28 and TRBJ2-5, with 9 nucleotides matching TRBD1. The DNA end is a closer match to TRBJ2-7, so the J assignment may be wrong. The germline V gene encodes CDR1 MDHEN and CDR2 SYDVKM. The CDR3 length is 15 residues. CDR3 DNA sequence: TGTGCCAGCAGTTTAGGGGGACAGGGAAGCGACGAGCAGTACTTC. Encoded protein: CASSLGGQGSDEQYF.

This clonotype was observed at least ten times. The genes are TRBV20-1 and TRBJ2-1, with D possibly being TRBD2 (6 bases). Trimming removed 7 bases from V and 5 bases from J, with 18 bases in between. This CDR3 contains 14 residues. Looked up from germline, CDR1 is DFQATT and CDR2 is SNEGSKA (reference sequence). CDR3 amino acids: CSVGERAGHNEQFF. CDR3 sequence (DNA): TGCAGTGTTGGAGAGCGGGCGGGTCACAATGAGCAGTTCTTC.

Concerning this clonotype itself: Mismatch with germline at one junction end may stem from a read error. The J gene is TRBJ1-5, the V gene TRBV5-1; D is undetermined. The CDR3 is made up of 13 amino acids. Germline CDR1 SGHRS, CDR2 YFSETQ. CDR3 sequence (DNA): TGCGTCAGCAGCTTAAATAGCAATCAGCCCCAGCATTTT. This encodes CVSSLNSNQPQHF.

This clonotype was counted ten times or more. The rearrangement uses TRBV12-3 or TRBV12-4 and TRBJ2-2; TRBD2 is a possible D gene (5 bases). The length of the CDR3 is 14 residues. CDR3 nucleotides: TGTGCGACCCGGAGGAGTCAAAACACCGGGGAGCTGTTTTTT. It is translated as CATRRSQNTGELFF.